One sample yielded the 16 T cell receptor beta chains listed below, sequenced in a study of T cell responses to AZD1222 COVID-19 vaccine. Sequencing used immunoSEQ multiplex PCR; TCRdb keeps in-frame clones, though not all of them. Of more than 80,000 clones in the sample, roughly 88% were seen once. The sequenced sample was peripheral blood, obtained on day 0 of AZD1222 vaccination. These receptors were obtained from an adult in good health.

CDR3 in amino acids: CASSSGQSSKGYTF. The CDR3 DNA sequence: TGTGCCAGCAGTTCCGGACAGTCCAGTAAGGGCTACACCTTC. The genes are TRBV27 and TRBJ1-2; TRBD1 might be the D (6 bases). CDR1 MNHEY and CDR2 SMNVEV come from the germline V gene (reference sequence). V was trimmed by 4 bases and J by 8 bases, leaving 17 bases between them. The CDR3 runs to 14 residues.

In nucleotides, the CDR3 is TGTGCCAGCTCACCCTCGGACAGGGAGGGCGGAAACACCATATATTTT. This sequence encodes CASSPSDREGGNTIYF. The chain carries TRBV18 and TRBJ1-3, with 8 bases that match TRBD1. This CDR3 comprises 16 residues. Germline assignment: CDR1 KGHSH and CDR2 LQKENI. V lost 3 bases, J lost 4 bases, and 8 bases stayed unmatched.

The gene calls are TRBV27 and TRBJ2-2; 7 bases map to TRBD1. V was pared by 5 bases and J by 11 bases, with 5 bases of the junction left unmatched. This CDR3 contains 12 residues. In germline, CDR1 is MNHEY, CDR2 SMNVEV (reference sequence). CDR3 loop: CASSLRQGELFF. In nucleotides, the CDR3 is TGTGCCAGCAGTCTGAGACAGGGAGAGCTGTTTTTT.

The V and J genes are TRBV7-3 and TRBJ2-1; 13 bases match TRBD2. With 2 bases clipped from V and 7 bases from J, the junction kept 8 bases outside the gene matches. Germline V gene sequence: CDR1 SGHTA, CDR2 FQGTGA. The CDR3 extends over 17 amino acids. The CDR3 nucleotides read TGTGCCAGCAGCTTAGGGGCCGGGACTAGCGGGATTAATGAGCAGTTCTTC. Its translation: CASSLGAGTSGINEQFF.

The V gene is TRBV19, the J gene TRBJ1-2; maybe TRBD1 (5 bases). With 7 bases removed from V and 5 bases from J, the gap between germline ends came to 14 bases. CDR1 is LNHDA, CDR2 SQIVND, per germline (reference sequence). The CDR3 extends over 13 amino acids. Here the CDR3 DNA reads TGTGCCAGTACCCGTGGGGGTGGGTATGGCTACACCTTC. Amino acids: CASTRGGGYGYTF.

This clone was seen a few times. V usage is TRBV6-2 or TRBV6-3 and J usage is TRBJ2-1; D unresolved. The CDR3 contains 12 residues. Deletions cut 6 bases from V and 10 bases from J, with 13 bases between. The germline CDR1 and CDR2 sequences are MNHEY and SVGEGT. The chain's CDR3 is CASSPPRREQFF. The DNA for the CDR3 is TGTGCCAGCAGCCCACCCCGAAGGGAGCAGTTCTTC.

The CDR3 loop is CAISEPDRDYGYTF. The CDR3 nucleotides are TGTGCCATCAGTGAGCCAGACAGAGACTATGGCTACACCTTC. This rearrangement joins TRBV10-3 to TRBJ1-2; tentative D call: TRBD1 (5 bases). Germline V CDR1 and CDR2: ENHRY, SYGVKD. CDR3 length equals 14 residues. The V end lost 2 bases, the J end lost 3 bases, and 10 bases lay between the germline ends.

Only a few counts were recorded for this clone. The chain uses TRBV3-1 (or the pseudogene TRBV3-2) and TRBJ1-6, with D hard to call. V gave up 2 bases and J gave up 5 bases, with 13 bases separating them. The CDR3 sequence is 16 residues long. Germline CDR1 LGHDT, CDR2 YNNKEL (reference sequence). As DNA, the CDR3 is TGTGCCAGCAGCCAATGGGCGGAGTCGAATAATTCACCCCTCCACTTT. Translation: CASSQWAESNNSPLHF.

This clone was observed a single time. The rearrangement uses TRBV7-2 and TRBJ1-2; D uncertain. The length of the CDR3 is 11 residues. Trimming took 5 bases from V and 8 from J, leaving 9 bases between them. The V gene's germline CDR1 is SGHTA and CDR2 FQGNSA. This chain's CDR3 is CASSPQEGYTF. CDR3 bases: TGTGCCAGCAGCCCTCAAGAGGGCTACACCTTC.

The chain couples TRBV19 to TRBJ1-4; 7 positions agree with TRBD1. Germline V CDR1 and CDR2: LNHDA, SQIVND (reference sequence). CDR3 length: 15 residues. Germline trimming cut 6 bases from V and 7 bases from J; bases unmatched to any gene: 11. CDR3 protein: CASRPRTGGPEKLFF. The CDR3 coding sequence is TGTGCCAGTAGGCCACGGACAGGAGGCCCTGAAAAACTGTTTTTT.

The CDR3 region is CASSDGQAGELFF. The CDR3 DNA reads TGTGCCAGCAGTGACGGACAGGCCGGGGAGCTGTTTTTT. The chain carries TRBV6-1 and TRBJ2-2, with TRBD1 matching 7 bases. This CDR3 is built from 13 residues. V trimming: 3 bases; J trimming: 6 bases; junction bases outside the gene matches: 1. Germline CDR1 reads MNHNS; CDR2 reads SASEGT.

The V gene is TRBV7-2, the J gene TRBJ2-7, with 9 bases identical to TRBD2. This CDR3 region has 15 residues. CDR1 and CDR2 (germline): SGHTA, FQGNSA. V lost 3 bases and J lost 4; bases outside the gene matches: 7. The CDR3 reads CASSFGTSWSYEQYF. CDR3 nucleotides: TGTGCCAGCAGCTTCGGGACTAGCTGGAGTTACGAGCAGTACTTC.

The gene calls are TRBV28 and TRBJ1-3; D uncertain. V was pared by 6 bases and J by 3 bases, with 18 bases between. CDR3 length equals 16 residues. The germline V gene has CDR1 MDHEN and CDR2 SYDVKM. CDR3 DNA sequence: TGTGCCAGCAGACCGGGAGATCAACTCATTGGAAACACCATATATTTT. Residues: CASRPGDQLIGNTIYF.

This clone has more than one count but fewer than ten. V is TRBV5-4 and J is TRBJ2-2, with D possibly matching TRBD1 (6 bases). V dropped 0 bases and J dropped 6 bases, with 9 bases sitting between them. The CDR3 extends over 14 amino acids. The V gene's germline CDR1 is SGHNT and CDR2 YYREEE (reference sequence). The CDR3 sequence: CASSLAGTPGELFF. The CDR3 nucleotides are TGTGCCAGCAGCTTGGCGGGGACACCCGGGGAGCTGTTTTTT.

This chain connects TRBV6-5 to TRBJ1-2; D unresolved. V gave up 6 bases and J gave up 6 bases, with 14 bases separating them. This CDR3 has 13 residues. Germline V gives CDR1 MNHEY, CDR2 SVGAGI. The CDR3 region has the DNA TGTGCCAGCAGAGGGTTATCGCACGATGGCTACACCTTC. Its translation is CASRGLSHDGYTF.

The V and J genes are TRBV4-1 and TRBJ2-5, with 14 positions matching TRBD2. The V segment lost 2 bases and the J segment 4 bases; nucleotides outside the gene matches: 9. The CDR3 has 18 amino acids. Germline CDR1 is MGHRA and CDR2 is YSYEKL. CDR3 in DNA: TGCGCCAGCAGCCAAATCTCCGGACTAGCGGGAGGAGGAGAGACCCAGTACTTC. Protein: CASSQISGLAGGGETQYF.